This TCR beta chain was retrieved from a study of blood T cell repertoires in COVID-19. As originally analysed: Cell counts per sample came from amplifying reference gene primers. Sequencing was performed with immunoSEQ multiplex PCR; in TCRdb, only in-frame clones are kept and a portion is missing. V and J calls and clone size come straight from that table; D and trimming were deduced from the DNA. The data contain around 230,000 clones, 83% of them singletons. The germline V gene encodes CDR1 LNHDA and CDR2 SQIVND (reference sequence). The CDR3 is 13 amino acids. Trimming took 0 bases from V and 7 from J, leaving 9 bases between them.

Sequenced: peripheral blood. The TCR comes from a woman between 40 and 50 years old with active or convalescent COVID-19. This chain uses TRBV19 with TRBJ1-1; D ambiguous. CDR3 in amino acids: CASSIEKGSEAFF. DNA of the CDR3: TGTGCCAGTAGTATAGAAAAAGGGAGTGAAGCTTTCTTT.